The 16 T cell receptor beta chains below all came from one sample that was sequenced in a study of CD8 T cells in ankylosing spondylitis. Study results and limitations: A TCR beta motif of roughly eight highly homologous variants seemed to mark ankylosing spondylitis blood.

A single record per CDR3 protein comes from TCRdb applying MiXCR to the 5' RACE reads. The sample has some 840,000 distinct CDR3 sequences, 10% to 15% seen once; the top ten hold under 0.6%. What these receptors recognize is not known. Sequences were obtained from blood, either unsorted or a sorted T cell fraction (not recorded which). The receptor set was obtained from a male donor with ankylosing spondylitis.

This clonotype was observed a handful of times. The chain couples TRBV4-2 to TRBJ2-5; D could derive from TRBD1 or TRBD2 (5 bases each). This CDR3 is 13 amino acids long. V lost 8 bases and J 5 bases, leaving 15 bases between the germline ends. The germline CDR1 and CDR2 sequences are LGHNA and YNFKEQ. CDR3 amino acids: CASGWRPGETQYF. DNA for the CDR3: TGTGCCAGCGGGTGGAGGCCAGGGGAGACCCAGTACTTC.

This clonotype was observed a handful of times. This chain uses TRBV6-2 or TRBV6-3 with TRBJ1-1; 9 bases agree with TRBD1. Germline trimming cut 2 bases from V and 5 bases from J; bases unmatched to any gene: 3. The CDR3 extends over 14 amino acids. Germline values: CDR1 MNHEY, CDR2 SVGEGT. The CDR3 coding sequence is TGTGCCAGCAGTTACGTGACAGGGGGGACTGAAGCTTTCTTT. This sequence encodes CASSYVTGGTEAFF.

On this clonotype itself: One end of the junction is discordant with germline, which a read error may explain. This chain uses TRBV2 with TRBJ2-7, with D perhaps matching TRBD1 (6 bases). The CDR3 extends over 12 amino acids. CDR1 is SNHLY, CDR2 FYNNEI, per germline. The CDR3 DNA reads as TGTGCCAGCGCGGACAGAGACTACGGGCAGTACTTC. As protein: CASADRDYGQYF.

This clonotype showed up just a few times. This chain uses TRBV24-1 with TRBJ1-3; D remains ambiguous. Germline CDR1 KGHDR, CDR2 SFDVKD. The CDR3 is 15 residues long. V dropped 2 bases and J dropped 0 bases, with 7 bases sitting between them. In nucleotides, the CDR3 is TGTGCCACCAGTGATTCCGGCAGCTCTGGAAACACCATATATTTT. Protein product: CATSDSGSSGNTIYF.

The rearrangement uses TRBV10-2 and TRBJ1-2, with D uncertain. The CDR3 is 13 residues long. Germline CDR1 and CDR2: WSHSY and SAAADI. Trimming left V 6 bases short and J 8 bases short, with 16 bases between. This chain's CDR3 is CASRGRPPWGYTF. The CDR3 bases are TGCGCCAGCAGAGGTCGGCCCCCCTGGGGCTACACCTTC.

This chain uses TRBV3-1 with TRBJ2-3, with D perhaps matching TRBD1 (6 bases). V was trimmed by 5 bases and J by 1 base, leaving 13 bases between them. The CDR3 spans 15 residues. Per the germline V gene, CDR1 is LGHDT and CDR2 is YNNKEL (reference sequence). The CDR3 DNA reads as TGTGCCAGCAGCGAAAGGGGGACGGGCACAGATACGCAGTATTTT. Translating it yields CASSERGTGTDTQYF.

This clonotype has just a few counts. The rearrangement uses TRBV6-1 and TRBJ1-3; D is ambiguous. Trimming took off 6 bases at V and 0 bases at J, with 12 bases between the two ends. CDR1 is MNHNS, CDR2 SASEGT, per germline. The CDR3 has 15 residues. CDR3 nucleotides: TGTGCCAGCAGCCCAACGGGTTACTCTGGAAACACCATATATTTT. Translated: CASSPTGYSGNTIYF.

Ten or more counts support this clonotype. This chain joins TRBV5-1 and TRBJ2-1; 9 bases line up with TRBD1. CDR1 is SGHRS and CDR2 is YFSETQ in the germline V gene. V shed 4 bases and J 7 bases; nucleotides not matched to a gene: 6. The CDR3 spans 14 residues. This chain's CDR3 is CASSPGQGGNEQFF. The CDR3 DNA reads as TGCGCCAGCAGCCCGGGACAGGGCGGTAATGAGCAGTTCTTC.

This clonotype was seen repeatedly, ten times or more. The V gene is TRBV7-2, the J gene TRBJ1-2; the D gene is possibly TRBD1 (6 bases). From germline, CDR1 is SGHTA and CDR2 FQGNSA. CDR3 size: 14 residues. Trimming left V 4 bases short and J 4 bases short, with 13 bases between. The CDR3: CASSYPGHFYGYTF. The CDR3 region has the DNA TGTGCCAGCAGCTACCCGGGACACTTCTATGGCTACACCTTC.

This rearrangement joins TRBV7-9 to TRBJ1-1, with D uncertain. Between the trimmed V and J ends, which lost 4 bases and 3 bases, there was a span of 9 bases. The CDR3 has 13 amino acids. CDR1 SEHNR and CDR2 FQNEAQ come from the germline V gene (reference sequence). CDR3 sequence reads: CASSYVGHTEAFF. CDR3 nucleotides: TGTGCCAGCAGCTACGTGGGCCACACTGAAGCTTTCTTT.

This clonotype was counted between two and nine times. The gene calls are TRBV5-1 and TRBJ2-1, with TRBD2 as a possible D gene (5 bases). Deletions cut 4 bases from V and 2 bases from J, with 7 bases between. There are 13 residues in the CDR3. CDR1 and CDR2 from the germline V gene are SGHRS and YFSETQ. The CDR3 sequence is CASSVTTYNEQFF. CDR3 coding DNA: TGCGCCAGCAGCGTGACTACCTACAATGAGCAGTTCTTC.

In its sample, this clonotype was seen a few times. V is TRBV6-1 and J is TRBJ2-2; D is uncertain. The germline CDR1 and CDR2 sequences are MNHNS and SASEGT. Trimming took 6 bases from V and 5 from J, leaving 13 bases between them. The CDR3 has 14 amino acids. The CDR3 loop reads CASSPPLATGELFF. CDR3 nucleotide sequence: TGTGCCAGCAGCCCACCCCTGGCAACCGGGGAGCTGTTTTTT.

Worth noting for this clonotype: A much larger clone lies one base from this, so it may be a read error. Here the CDR3 omits its conserved ending phenylalanine or tryptophan, so a read error is the likely source. V usage is TRBV29-1 and J usage is TRBJ1-4, with D tentatively TRBD1 (5 bases). Germline CDR1 SQVTM, CDR2 ANQGSEA. The germline V and J ends were trimmed by 7 bases and 6 bases, with 15 bases remaining between them. This CDR3 spans 13 amino acids. CDR3 sequence: CSATGSGDEKLFI. The CDR3 nucleotides are TGCAGCGCAACGGGGTCGGGGGATGAAAAACTGTTTATT.

This sequence joins TRBV6-1 and TRBJ2-1, with 7 bases matching TRBD2. The V segment lost 7 bases and the J segment 2 bases; nucleotides outside the gene matches: 5. CDR1 and CDR2 (germline): MNHNS, SASEGT. The CDR3 has 14 residues. CDR3 DNA: TGTGCCAGCAAGCGGGATTCCACCTACAATGAGCAGTTCTTC. Translating gives CASKRDSTYNEQFF.

The rearrangement uses TRBV29-1 and TRBJ2-1; TRBD2 is a possible D gene (6 bases). The CDR3 contains 13 residues. V was clipped by 4 bases and J by 6 bases, with 13 bases between them. The germline V gene has CDR1 SQVTM and CDR2 ANQGSEA. The CDR3 coding sequence is TGCAGCGTTGCCGGGAGCAGCTCCAATGAGCAGTTCTTC. It yields the protein CSVAGSSSNEQFF.

The sample holds many counts of this clonotype. The chain recombines TRBV5-1 with TRBJ2-2; D perhaps matches TRBD2 (5 bases). The CDR3 has 14 residues. Germline V CDR1 and CDR2: SGHRS, YFSETQ. The ends were cut back, 0 bases at V and 4 bases at J, with 7 bases in the middle. CDR3 region: CASSLGRGTGELFF. CDR3 bases: TGCGCCAGCAGCTTGGGACGGGGCACCGGGGAGCTGTTTTTT. Looking up the rest from reference TRBV5-1 and TRBJ2-2 gives the full variable domain: KAGVTQTPRYLIKTRGQQVTLSCSPISGHRSVSWYQQTPGQGLQFLFEYFSETQRNKGNFPGRFSGRQFSNSRSEMNVSTLELGDSALYLCASSLGRGTGELFFGEGSRLTVL.